Listed here are 31 T cell receptor beta chains from one sample, sequenced in a study of cytomegalovirus exposure and HLA in healthy donors. PCR was performed using 60 Vbeta and 13 Jbeta primers. Sequencing used immunoSEQ multiplex PCR; TCRdb keeps in-frame clones, though not all of them. There are over 200,000 clones in the sample; approximately 84% occur only once, and approximately 0.62% lies in the top ten. Sequencing was carried out using PBMCs. These receptor sequences come from a woman aged 40 to 50 in good health and CMV-seronegative.

CDR3 sequence: CASSGSGGPYNEQFF. Here the CDR3 DNA reads TGCGCCAGCAGCGGTAGCGGGGGACCGTACAATGAGCAGTTCTTC. The gene calls are TRBV5-1 and TRBJ2-1; 9 bases are a match to TRBD2. The CDR3 has 15 amino acids. Germline-derived CDR1 and CDR2 are SGHRS and YFSETQ. The trim removed 4 bases at V and 4 bases at J, leaving 6 bases unmatched.

This clone was picked up a small number of times. This chain joins TRBV28 and TRBJ2-1; possible D gene TRBD2, 7 bases. Trimming took 5 bases from V and 2 from J, leaving 16 bases between them. The CDR3 is made up of 16 amino acids. Germline values: CDR1 MDHEN, CDR2 SYDVKM. CDR3 amino acids: CASSPPEGGAYNEQFF. The CDR3 nucleotides read TGTGCCAGCAGTCCCCCAGAGGGGGGGGCCTACAATGAGCAGTTCTTC.

This clone appeared a few times. Germline is not matched at one junction end, which may reflect a read error. This chain links TRBV7-7 with TRBJ2-7, with D tentatively TRBD1 (6 bases). Germline lookup yields CDR1 SSHAT and CDR2 FNYEAQ (reference sequence). The CDR3 contains 14 residues. For the CDR3, the DNA is TGTGCTAGCAGCTTAGACAGGAGCTCCTACGAGCAGTACTTC. Amino acid sequence: CASSLDRSSYEQYF.

V and J are TRBV7-2 and TRBJ2-5; maybe TRBD1 (6 bases). Trimming removed 1 base from V and 3 bases from J, with 9 bases in between. CDR1 SGHTA and CDR2 FQGNSA come from the germline V gene. The CDR3 extends over 14 amino acids. CDR3 DNA sequence: TGTGCCAGCAGCTTAGTATACAGGGAAGAGACCCAGTACTTC. Its protein is CASSLVYREETQYF.

This clone was detected only a few times. J is TRBJ2-1 and V is TRBV18; 7 nucleotides agree with TRBD2. Germline trimming cut 2 bases from V and 8 bases from J; bases unmatched to any gene: 3. The CDR3 spans 13 residues. Germline loops: CDR1 KGHSH, CDR2 LQKENI. CDR3 nucleotide sequence: TGTGCCAGCTCACCAGCAGGGAGGGATGAGCAGTTCTTC. Translated: CASSPAGRDEQFF.

The chain links TRBV7-8 to TRBJ2-3, with 9 bases lining up with TRBD2. From germline, CDR1 is SGHVS and CDR2 FQNEAQ. The V segment lost 2 bases and the J segment 2 bases; nucleotides outside the gene matches: 11. The CDR3 consists of 18 residues. The CDR3 coding sequence is TGTGCCAGCAGCTTATATAGCGGGGGCCCTAAACTCACAGATACGCAGTATTTT. Its protein is CASSLYSGGPKLTDTQYF.

The CDR3 region is CASSQESDNSPLHF. CDR3 nucleotides: TGCGCCAGCAGCCAAGAATCCGATAATTCACCCCTCCACTTT. This rearrangement joins TRBV4-3 to TRBJ1-6; D gene uncertain. With 0 bases removed from V and 5 bases from J, the gap between germline ends came to 5 bases. Germline-derived CDR1 and CDR2 are LGHNA and YSLEER. The CDR3 has 14 amino acids.

This chain links TRBV7-9 with TRBJ2-1, with D possibly matching TRBD1 (6 bases). CDR3 length: 17 residues. Trimming took off 2 bases at V and 6 bases at J, with 20 bases between the two ends. From germline, CDR1 is SEHNR and CDR2 FQNEAQ (reference sequence). In DNA form, the CDR3 reads TGTGCCAGCAGCTTATCTGGGACAAGACGGGCAGGCAATGAGCAGTTCTTC. It encodes CASSLSGTRRAGNEQFF.

The V gene is TRBV10-3, the J gene TRBJ2-5; TRBD2 is a possible D gene (6 bases). CDR1 and CDR2 (germline): ENHRY, SYGVKD. V was trimmed by 6 bases and J by 4 bases, leaving 12 bases between them. The CDR3 is 13 residues long. CDR3: CAIRSMGGETQYF. CDR3 nucleotide sequence: TGTGCCATCAGGAGTATGGGGGGAGAGACCCAGTACTTC.

The rearrangement uses TRBV4-1 and TRBJ1-2; perhaps TRBD1 as D (5 bases). Germline CDR1 is MGHRA and CDR2 is YSYEKL. V lost 1 base to trimming and J lost 8 bases, with 8 bases between them. This CDR3 comprises 12 residues. The CDR3 DNA is TGCGCCAGCAGCCAAGGGGGGGAAGGCTACACCTTC. It is translated as CASSQGGEGYTF.

The V and J genes are TRBV6-5 and TRBJ1-5; 9 nucleotides line up with TRBD1. Trimming cost V 5 bases and J 2 bases; bases outside gene matches: 1. Germline assignment: CDR1 MNHEY and CDR2 SVGAGI. This CDR3 contains 14 residues. The CDR3 sequence is CASSRDRGNQPQHF. In nucleotides, the CDR3 is TGTGCCAGCAGTAGGGACAGGGGCAATCAGCCCCAGCATTTT.

The chain carries TRBV2 and TRBJ2-2; 9 nucleotides match TRBD2. Germline V gene lookup returns CDR1 SNHLY and CDR2 FYNNEI. The CDR3 totals 15 residues. J lost 7 bases, V lost 9 bases, and 12 bases had no gene match. In DNA, the CDR3 is TGTGCCAGAATCCCAAGCGGGGGGCTGGGCGGGGAGCTGTTTTTT. The encoded protein is CARIPSGGLGGELFF.

V is TRBV7-3 and J is TRBJ2-4; 10 positions match TRBD1. J was trimmed by 7 bases and V by 2 bases; bases with no gene match: 2. CDR1 SGHTA and CDR2 FQGTGA come from the germline V gene. The CDR3 is made up of 14 amino acids. The CDR3 DNA sequence: TGTGCCAGCAGCTTAGGGGGACAGGGGAACATTCAGTACTTC. As protein: CASSLGGQGNIQYF.

The chain carries TRBV4-2 and TRBJ2-3; 7 bases are a match to TRBD2. This CDR3 has 17 residues. Germline values: CDR1 LGHNA, CDR2 YNFKEQ. V shed 4 bases, J shed 2 bases, and the junction held 12 bases outside the gene matches. The CDR3 region is CASSRHPGGRDTDTQYF. In DNA form, the CDR3 reads TGTGCCAGCAGCCGACATCCGGGGGGAAGGGACACAGATACGCAGTATTTT.

V and J are TRBV15 and TRBJ1-1; D ambiguous. From germline, CDR1 is LNHNV and CDR2 YYDKDF (reference sequence). The germline V and J ends were trimmed by 3 bases and 0 bases, with 8 bases remaining between them. The CDR3 contains 14 residues. The DNA of the CDR3 is TGTGCCACCAGCAGGGGCCGGATGAACACTGAAGCTTTCTTT. This codes for CATSRGRMNTEAFF.

Only one count was recorded for this clone. At one boundary the junction diverges from the germline segment, which might be a read error. The V gene is TRBV19, the J gene TRBJ1-6; D perhaps matches TRBD1 (6 bases). Germline V gene data show CDR1 as LNHDA and CDR2 as SQIVND (reference sequence). The CDR3 loop spans 14 amino acids. CDR3: CASSLDRRMSPLHF. The CDR3 DNA reads as TGTGCCAGTAGTTTAGACAGGAGGATGTCACCCCTCCACTTT.

CDR3 region: CSVGRYRVADKPQHF. CDR3 nucleotides: TGCAGCGTGGGGAGATACAGGGTAGCTGATAAGCCCCAGCATTTT. The chain couples TRBV29-1 to TRBJ1-5; D possibly corresponds to TRBD1 (6 bases). CDR1 SQVTM and CDR2 ANQGSEA come from the germline V gene. This CDR3 comprises 15 residues. Trimming cost V 6 bases and J 8 bases, with 23 bases left between them. The full variable domain, completed using reference TRBV29-1 and TRBJ1-5, is SAVISQKPSRDICQRGTSLTIQCQVDSQVTMMFWYRQQPGQSLTLIATANQGSEATYESGFVIDKFPISRPNLTFSTLTVSNMSPEDSSIYLCSVGRYRVADKPQHFGDGTRLSIL.

The chain carries TRBV7-2 and TRBJ2-5; maybe TRBD2 (6 bases). Trimming took off 5 bases at V and 5 bases at J, with 15 bases between the two ends. Germline loops: CDR1 SGHTA, CDR2 FQGNSA. The CDR3 has 14 residues. CDR3 protein: CASSPLGRGETQYF. The CDR3 nucleotides are TGTGCCAGCAGCCCCCTCGGACGGGGGGAGACCCAGTACTTC.

This clone was counted once. The junction departs from germline at one end; a sequencing error may be responsible. In DNA, the CDR3 is TGTTCCAGCAGCTTAGAGGCAGGGGAACTGTTTTTT. Its protein product is CSSSLEAGELFF. The rearrangement uses TRBV7-9 and TRBJ1-4; D is possibly TRBD1 (6 bases). CDR1 and CDR2 from the germline V gene are SEHNR and FQNEAQ (reference sequence). The CDR3 length is 12 residues.

In its sample, this clone was seen a few times. The rearrangement links TRBV14 to TRBJ2-3; D call uncertain. Germline V gene data show CDR1 as SGHDN and CDR2 as FVKESK. This CDR3 has 14 residues. V lost 1 base and J 5 bases, leaving 10 bases between the germline ends. In DNA form, the CDR3 reads TGTGCCAGCAGCCAAGGGGCTGGATTAGATACGCAGTATTTT. It specifies CASSQGAGLDTQYF.

This clone has more than one count but fewer than ten. The chain combines TRBV9 with TRBJ2-3, with 8 bases aligning to TRBD2. The CDR3 sequence is 16 residues long. Germline V CDR1 and CDR2: SGDLS, YYNGEE. After removal of 3 bases from V and 0 bases from J, the junction contained 6 bases not matched to a gene. The DNA for the CDR3 is TGTGCCAGCAGCGGTAGGGCGGGGGGTAGCACAGATACGCAGTATTTT. This sequence encodes CASSGRAGGSTDTQYF.

V usage is TRBV29-1 and J usage is TRBJ1-4; D is ambiguous. The CDR3 consists of 12 residues. The V end lost 4 bases, the J end lost 4 bases, and 7 bases lay between the germline ends. The germline V gene has CDR1 SQVTM and CDR2 ANQGSEA. CDR3 region: CSVAVSNEKLFF. The CDR3 DNA reads as TGCAGCGTTGCTGTCAGTAATGAAAAACTGTTTTTT. Full variable domain (remainder filled in from reference TRBV29-1 and TRBJ1-4): SAVISQKPSRDICQRGTSLTIQCQVDSQVTMMFWYRQQPGQSLTLIATANQGSEATYESGFVIDKFPISRPNLTFSTLTVSNMSPEDSSIYLCSVAVSNEKLFFGSGTQLSVL.

The chain recombines TRBV5-1 with TRBJ2-1; 8 positions agree with TRBD1. The CDR3 has 16 residues. Trimming took 2 bases from V and 5 from J; bases not matched to a gene: 9. Germline CDR1 SGHRS, CDR2 YFSETQ. This CDR3 reads CASSFQGAVMDNEQFF. In DNA, the CDR3 is TGCGCCAGCAGCTTCCAGGGGGCGGTAATGGACAATGAGCAGTTCTTC.

This chain joins TRBV5-6 and TRBJ2-1; D is undetermined. Germline CDR1 is SGHDT and CDR2 is YYEEEE. This CDR3 is built from 13 residues. V lost 0 bases and J lost 6, with 7 bases in between. The chain's CDR3 is CASSLAQINEQFF. The CDR3 DNA reads as TGTGCCAGCAGCTTGGCCCAGATCAATGAGCAGTTCTTC.

This clone appeared once. The V and J genes are TRBV7-2 and TRBJ1-2; D not certain. V lost 1 base and J 7 bases, leaving 10 bases between the germline ends. This CDR3 has 13 amino acids. The germline CDR1 and CDR2 sequences are SGHTA and FQGNSA. DNA of the CDR3: TGTGCCAGCAGCTTAGTGGGCCGATCTGGCTACACCTTC. This encodes CASSLVGRSGYTF. The full variable domain, rest sourced from reference TRBV7-2 and TRBJ1-2, is GAGVSQSPSNKVTEKGKDVELRCDPISGHTALYWYRQSLGQGLEFLIYFQGNSAPDKSGLPSDRFSAERTGGSVSTLTIQRTQQEDSAVYLCASSLVGRSGYTFGSGTRLTVV.

The rearrangement links TRBV12-5 to TRBJ1-5; 8 bases line up with TRBD1. The length of the CDR3 is 13 residues. CDR1 and CDR2 from the germline V gene are LGHNT and FRNRAP. The V segment lost 2 bases and the J segment 14 bases; nucleotides outside the gene matches: 8. CDR3 DNA: TGTGCTAGTGGTTTGTCAGGGGGCCTGGAGAAGCATTTT. It yields the protein CASGLSGGLEKHF. Together with reference TRBV12-5 and TRBJ1-5, the CDR3 gives the full variable domain: DARVTQTPRHKVTEMGQEVTMRCQPILGHNTVFWYRQTMMQGLELLAYFRNRAPLDDSGMPKDRFSAEMPDATLATLKIQPSEPRDSAVYFCASGLSGGLEKHFGDGTRLSIL.

The CDR3 region is CASSSDPGGANTEAFF. In DNA form, the CDR3 reads TGTGCCAGCAGCTCCGATCCGGGGGGCGCGAACACTGAAGCTTTCTTT. The chain has TRBV7-8 and TRBJ1-1, with D perhaps matching TRBD1 (6 bases). There are 16 residues in the CDR3. Trimming took 4 bases from V and 1 from J, leaving 16 bases between them. Germline V CDR1 and CDR2: SGHVS, FQNEAQ.

The rearrangement links TRBV27 to TRBJ1-1; tentative D call: TRBD1 (6 bases). Germline V gene lookup returns CDR1 MNHEY and CDR2 SMNVEV (reference sequence). The CDR3 runs 18 residues. The V and J ends lost 5 bases and 1 base respectively, with 23 bases between them. The CDR3 sequence is CASSRRLGQGSANTEAFF. The CDR3 region has the DNA TGTGCCAGCAGTCGACGTTTGGGGCAGGGGAGTGCGAACACTGAAGCTTTCTTT.

This clone was observed once. The rearrangement joins TRBV15 to TRBJ2-3; a possible D gene is TRBD1 (6 bases). Germline lookup yields CDR1 LNHNV and CDR2 YYDKDF (reference sequence). V lost 4 bases and J lost 0, with 14 bases in between. The CDR3 length is 16 residues. In DNA form, the CDR3 reads TGTGCCACCAGCACGGGGCGCAGGGGTAGCACAGATACGCAGTATTTT. Translation gives CATSTGRRGSTDTQYF.

The chain links TRBV9 to TRBJ2-1, with TRBD2 matching over 7 bases. The CDR3 contains 15 residues. V lost 3 bases to trimming and J lost 3 bases; unmatched junction nucleotides: 6. Germline assignment: CDR1 SGDLS and CDR2 YYNGEE. The CDR3 is CASSAGLVVYNEQFF. The CDR3 DNA reads as TGTGCCAGCAGCGCTGGACTAGTAGTCTACAATGAGCAGTTCTTC.

The gene calls are TRBV9 and TRBJ1-5, with 9 bases fitting TRBD1. Germline V gene lookup returns CDR1 SGDLS and CDR2 YYNGEE. The CDR3 spans 17 residues. V shed 4 bases, J shed 5 bases, and the junction held 13 bases outside the gene matches. CDR3 sequence reads: CASSSGQGPTLHQPQHF. CDR3 bases: TGTGCCAGCAGCTCCGGACAGGGGCCGACCTTGCATCAGCCCCAGCATTTT.